One sample yielded the 27 T cell receptor beta chains listed below, sequenced in a study of blood T cells in healthy people across ages. Using a J-beta primer mix together with a sample-barcoded 5' primer, a second PCR was run for 7 to 11 cycles. TCRdb redid the calling of the 5' RACE reads with MiXCR, one entry per CDR3 protein. This table has approximately 780,000 distinct CDR3 sequences, around a quarter appearing once. These data were also filed under a second study, of T cells of mothers and their children.

The sequenced material came from blood. These receptors were collected from a boy between 10 and 17 years old in good health.

The V call is TRBV12-3 or TRBV12-4, the J call TRBJ1-2, with D tentatively TRBD1 (5 bases). The V gene lost 5 bases and the J gene lost 6 bases, with 10 bases spanning the gap. CDR3 length: 12 residues. The CDR3 DNA reads as TGTGCCAGCAGTGTGGGGGGAGATGGCTACACCTTC. It yields the protein CASSVGGDGYTF.

This clonotype showed up just a few times. The chain combines TRBV29-1 with TRBJ2-7; 7 nucleotides line up with TRBD1. CDR3 length equals 13 residues. Germline CDR1 SQVTM, CDR2 ANQGSEA. V was clipped by 6 bases and J by 6 bases; unmatched bases: 11. As DNA, the CDR3 is TGCAGCGTGGTCCGAACCACAGGGGCCGAGCAGTACTTC. This translates into CSVVRTTGAEQYF.

This clonotype was found a few times. The chain joins TRBV30 to TRBJ2-7; possibly TRBD1 or TRBD2 for D (5 bases each). Germline CDR1 GTSNPN, CDR2 SVGIG (reference sequence). This CDR3 spans 10 amino acids. Trimming took off 5 bases at V and 4 bases at J, with 6 bases between the two ends. The CDR3 nucleotides read TGTGCCTGGGGGGGTTACGAGCAGTACTTC. It codes for CAWGGYEQYF.

The chain links TRBV5-1 to TRBJ2-5, with 9 bases aligning to TRBD1. The DNA matches TRBJ2-1 better at its end, which makes the J call doubtful. The germline gives CDR1 SGHRS, CDR2 YFSETQ. The CDR3 contains 16 residues. The DNA of the CDR3 is TGCGCCAGCAGCTTGGACGGGGGGACAGGGAGGGATGAGCAGTTCTTC. Protein sequence: CASSLDGGTGRDEQFF.

The chain links TRBV7-2 to TRBJ2-7; D not certain. The V gene's germline CDR1 is SGHTA and CDR2 FQGNSA. V lost 0 bases and J lost 0, with 6 bases in between. There are 14 residues in the CDR3. CDR3 amino acids: CASSLASGSYEQYV. The CDR3 nucleotides read TGTGCCAGCAGCTTAGCGTCAGGCTCCTACGAGCAGTACGTC.

This clonotype was seen at least ten times. V is TRBV12-3 or TRBV12-4 and J is TRBJ2-1; 8 nucleotides line up with TRBD2. J lost 5 bases, V lost 3 bases, and 9 bases had no gene match. This CDR3 is built from 16 residues. The CDR3 DNA sequence: TGTGCCAGCAGTTTTTTAGGGGCGGGGGGCGACAATGAGCAGTTCTTC. Protein sequence: CASSFLGAGGDNEQFF.

The V call is TRBV29-1, the J call TRBJ2-5; TRBD2 might be the D (6 bases). This CDR3 contains 14 residues. Germline-derived CDR1 and CDR2 are SQVTM and ANQGSEA. V was pared by 4 bases and J by 7 bases, with 19 bases between. The DNA of the CDR3 is TGCAGCGTTGGACTCGGGACTGGACGAGGGACCCAGTACTTC. Translated, it gives CSVGLGTGRGTQYF.

This clonotype was observed a handful of times. The chain has TRBV29-1 and TRBJ1-4; D call uncertain. Germline V gives CDR1 SQVTM, CDR2 ANQGSEA. The germline V and J ends were trimmed by 8 bases and 6 bases, with 10 bases remaining between them. This CDR3 region has 11 residues. The DNA of the CDR3 is TGCAGCCATTCCTTGGATGAAAAACTGTTTTTT. Residues: CSHSLDEKLFF.

This clonotype turned up a few times. The chain uses TRBV27 and TRBJ2-4; TRBD2 is a possible D gene (5 bases). This CDR3 region has 16 residues. V was trimmed by 6 bases and J by 1 base, leaving 16 bases between them. Germline assignment: CDR1 MNHEY and CDR2 SMNVEV (reference sequence). The DNA of the CDR3 is TGTGCCAGCAGCCGGTTTGGGAGTATGGCCAAAAACATTCAGTACTTC. This codes for CASSRFGSMAKNIQYF.

This sequence joins TRBV11-2 and TRBJ2-1; TRBD2 matches 14 bases. In germline, CDR1 is SGHAT, CDR2 FQNNGV. The trim removed 5 bases at V and 8 bases at J, leaving 11 bases unmatched. The CDR3 consists of 17 residues. The CDR3 sequence is CASSPSMGLAGAHEQFF. The CDR3 DNA reads as TGTGCCAGCAGCCCCTCGATGGGACTAGCGGGGGCACATGAGCAGTTCTTC.

Written as DNA, the CDR3 is TGCAGTGCCTTCGAGAGGGGGGTGCAATATGAGCAGTTCTTC. It encodes CSAFERGVQYEQFF. V usage is TRBV20-1 and J usage is TRBJ2-1; perhaps D is TRBD1 or TRBD2 (6 bases each). The CDR3 sequence is 14 residues long. Per the germline V gene, CDR1 is DFQATT and CDR2 is SNEGSKA (reference sequence). The germline V and J ends were trimmed by 6 bases and 8 bases, with 20 bases remaining between them.

At least ten counts were recorded for this clonotype. This chain joins TRBV5-1 and TRBJ2-4, with D maybe TRBD1 (5 bases). The CDR3 has 14 amino acids. Germline V lookup: CDR1 SGHRS, CDR2 YFSETQ. The V end was cut by 0 bases, the J end by 5 bases, with 9 bases between. CDR3 bases: TGCGCCAGCAGCTTGGCCAGGGCTCAAAACATTCAGTACTTC. Translated, it gives CASSLARAQNIQYF.

V is TRBV5-1 and J is TRBJ2-3, with D unresolved. Germline CDR1 reads SGHRS; CDR2 reads YFSETQ. The CDR3 sequence is 15 residues long. V was trimmed by 0 bases and J by 4 bases, leaving 12 bases between them. The CDR3 DNA sequence: TGCGCCAGCAGCTTGGCCGGCAGTCCTGCAGATACGCAGTATTTT. Its translation: CASSLAGSPADTQYF.

This clonotype was seen more than once but under ten times. The V gene is TRBV12-3 or TRBV12-4, the J gene TRBJ1-3, with D perhaps TRBD1 (6 bases). V lost 8 bases, J lost 4 bases, and 18 bases lay in between. The CDR3 totals 15 residues. The CDR3 sequence: CASRLGGSQGNTIYF. Here the CDR3 DNA reads TGTGCCAGCCGACTAGGGGGGAGCCAAGGAAACACCATATATTTT.

This clonotype turned up a few times. The rearrangement links TRBV7-8 to TRBJ2-5; D might be TRBD2 (5 bases). The germline V gene encodes CDR1 SGHVS and CDR2 FQNEAQ. The CDR3 is made up of 14 amino acids. V gave up 6 bases and J gave up 1 base, with 12 bases separating them. This CDR3 reads CASSGRAGQETQYF. CDR3 nucleotides: TGTGCCAGCAGTGGCCGGGCGGGCCAAGAGACCCAGTACTTC.

This clonotype came up a few times. The chain links TRBV29-1 to TRBJ2-7; 9 positions match TRBD1. Per the germline V gene, CDR1 is SQVTM and CDR2 is ANQGSEA. With 5 bases clipped from V and 3 bases from J, the junction kept 8 bases outside the gene matches. The CDR3 runs to 14 residues. The CDR3 loop reads CSVFRDREVYEQYF. As DNA, the CDR3 is TGCAGCGTTTTCCGGGACAGGGAGGTCTACGAGCAGTACTTC.

This chain uses TRBV29-1 with TRBJ2-7, with D hard to call. CDR1 SQVTM and CDR2 ANQGSEA come from the germline V gene. This CDR3 is 13 amino acids long. The V and J ends lost 4 bases and 2 bases respectively, with 12 bases between them. This CDR3 reads CSVVGPQTYEQYF. In nucleotides, the CDR3 is TGCAGCGTTGTTGGGCCCCAAACCTACGAGCAGTACTTC.

The gene calls are TRBV12-3 or TRBV12-4 and TRBJ2-7; tentative D call: TRBD2 (6 bases). CDR3 length equals 16 residues. V gave up 3 bases and J gave up 4 bases, with 19 bases separating them. The CDR3 loop reads CASSFRRGPTWYEQYF. CDR3 DNA: TGTGCCAGCAGTTTCAGGCGGGGACCCACTTGGTACGAGCAGTACTTC.

This clonotype has more than one count but fewer than ten. The CDR3 region is CASSAYRGDNEKLFF. DNA of the CDR3: TGTGCCAGCAGTGCTTACAGGGGAGACAATGAAAAACTGTTTTTT. The rearrangement joins TRBV2 to TRBJ1-4; 7 nucleotides line up with TRBD1. The CDR3 is made up of 15 amino acids. Germline values: CDR1 SNHLY, CDR2 FYNNEI. Trimming took 4 bases from V and 5 from J; bases not matched to a gene: 7.

The J gene is TRBJ1-5, the V gene TRBV28; TRBD1 might be the D (5 bases). The CDR3 is 13 residues long. V dropped 4 bases and J dropped 5 bases, with 9 bases sitting between them. Per the germline V gene, CDR1 is MDHEN and CDR2 is SYDVKM. The CDR3 loop is CASSSLGDQPQHF. DNA of the CDR3: TGTGCCAGCAGTTCCCTAGGGGATCAGCCCCAGCATTTT.

The chain links TRBV21-1 to TRBJ2-5; TRBD1 is taken as the D call from the table, unchecked against the DNA. Gene TRBJ2-7 matches the end of the DNA better, so the J call may be wrong. TRBV21-1 is recorded as a pseudogene. CDR3 length: 14 residues. CDR3 in amino acids: CASSIGQGPHEQYF. The CDR3 nucleotides are TGTGCCAGCAGCATCGGACAGGGTCCTCACGAGCAGTACTTC.

This chain links TRBV10-1 with TRBJ2-5; 8 nucleotides align to TRBD2. With V trimmed by 3 bases and J by 7 bases, 10 bases remained unmatched. The CDR3 length is 15 residues. The germline CDR1 and CDR2 sequences are WNHNN and SYGVQD (reference sequence). Here the CDR3 DNA reads TGCGCCAGCAGTGAAACGAGCGGGGGACGTGGGACCCAGTACTTC. The encoded protein is CASSETSGGRGTQYF.

V gene TRBV6-1 combines with J gene TRBJ2-5; D ambiguous. This CDR3 has 16 amino acids. CDR1 is MNHNS, CDR2 SASEGT, per germline. V was trimmed by 5 bases and J by 2 bases, leaving 18 bases between them. In DNA, the CDR3 is TGTGCCAGCAGTCAACGGCCAATAGAACTTCAAGAGACCCAGTACTTC. The encoded protein is CASSQRPIELQETQYF.

This clonotype turned up a few times. The chain carries TRBV12-3 or TRBV12-4 and TRBJ1-2, with D possibly matching TRBD1 (5 bases). Trimming stripped 5 bases from V and 3 bases from J, with 16 bases between. This CDR3 has 15 amino acids. The DNA for the CDR3 is TGTGCCAGCAGTCCCCAGGGCGAGTACGACTATGGCTACACCTTC. It codes for CASSPQGEYDYGYTF.

The V and J genes are TRBV3-1 and TRBJ2-5; TRBD2 is a possible D gene (7 bases). CDR3 length: 16 residues. The V gene lost 5 bases and the J gene lost 1 base, with 17 bases spanning the gap. CDR1 is LGHDT and CDR2 is YNNKEL in the germline V gene (reference sequence). The CDR3 sequence: CASSFEGGGIQETQYF. CDR3 in DNA: TGTGCCAGCAGCTTCGAAGGGGGAGGGATCCAAGAGACCCAGTACTTC.

The V call is TRBV10-3, the J call TRBJ2-1, with unresolved D. Germline V gene data show CDR1 as ENHRY and CDR2 as SYGVKD. This CDR3 is 12 amino acids long. The V end lost 3 bases, the J end lost 5 bases, and 5 bases lay between the germline ends. The CDR3 sequence: CAISDNDNEQFF. DNA for the CDR3: TGTGCCATCAGTGATAACGACAATGAGCAGTTCTTC.

The CDR3 nucleotides are TGTGCCAGCACCGCGACGGAGGGAGCTAACTATGGCTACACCTTC. This sequence encodes CASTATEGANYGYTF. J is TRBJ1-2 and V is TRBV11-2; D remains ambiguous. Trimming removed 7 bases from V and 0 bases from J, with 15 bases in between. Germline CDR1 is SGHAT and CDR2 is FQNNGV. The CDR3 covers 15 residues.